A selection of T cell receptor beta chains follows, all from one sample in a study of blood T cell repertoires in COVID-19. Profiling relied on immunoSEQ multiplex PCR, and the TCRdb table lists in-frame clones only, not all of them. This sample has 93,000 or so clones, with around nine tenths found just once. What was sequenced was peripheral blood. The receptors stem from a woman at least 80 years old in a cohort sampled during active COVID-19. The CDR3 runs from the conserved cysteine through the conserved F or W. D genes are given only for firm matches. The size of a clone is reported for some rows only, either as once, few or many, or as a class for expanded clones.

abundance	d_gene	v_gene	j_gene	CDR3aa	CDR3nt
-	TRBD1	TRBV7-3	TRBJ1-1	CASSSTGALNTEAFF	TGTGCCAGCAGCTCGACAGGGGCTCTAAACACTGAAGCTTTCTTT
-	-	TRBV5-1	TRBJ1-5	CASSPRGGRGRSDSNQPQHF	TGCGCCAGCAGCCCTCGGGGTGGCAGGGGCCGGTCGGATAGCAATCAGCCCCAGCATTTT
once	-	TRBV18	TRBJ1-5	CASSPGGYSNQPQHF	TGTGCCAGCTCACCAGGGGGCTATAGCAATCAGCCCCAGCATTTT
once	-	TRBV5-8	TRBJ2-1	CASSFRESSYNEQFF	TGTGCCAGCAGCTTTAGGGAGAGCTCCTACAATGAGCAGTTCTTC
once	TRBD1	TRBV28	TRBJ1-6	CASSLLTGTGHSPLHF	TGTGCCAGCAGTTTATTGACCGGGACAGGGCATTCACCCCTCCACTTT
-	-	TRBV3-1/TRBV3-2	TRBJ1-1	CASSQSRGTEAFF	TGTGCCAGCAGCCAAAGCAGGGGTACTGAAGCTTTCTTT
-	-	TRBV28	TRBJ2-5	CASSLGLRQETQYF	TGTGCCAGCAGTTTGGGACTGCGACAAGAGACCCAGTACTTC
-	-	TRBV5-1	TRBJ1-5	CASSPDTNNQPQHF	TGCGCCAGCAGCCCGGACACCAACAATCAGCCCCAGCATTTT
-	-	TRBV5-1	TRBJ1-5	CASSLGSPSNQPQHF	TGCGCCAGCAGCTTGGGTTCTCCTAGCAATCAGCCCCAGCATTTT
-	-	TRBV16	TRBJ1-3	CASSQDAGISGNTIYF	TGTGCCAGCAGCCAAGACGCAGGGATCTCTGGAAACACCATATATTTT
-	TRBD2	TRBV11-1	TRBJ2-1	CASSRSGGPSYNEQFF	TGTGCCAGCAGCCGGAGCGGGGGACCCTCCTACAATGAGCAGTTCTTC
-	-	TRBV10-3	TRBJ1-1	CATVTENTEAFF	TGTGCGACCGTAACAGAGAACACTGAAGCTTTCTTT
-	TRBD1	TRBV18	TRBJ2-7	CASSRLQGANEQYF	TGTGCCAGCTCACGGCTCCAGGGGGCTAACGAGCAGTACTTC
-	TRBD1	TRBV2	TRBJ1-4	CASAEGYAGGEREKLFF	TGTGCCAGCGCGGAGGGCTATGCAGGGGGCGAAAGAGAAAAACTGTTTTTT
-	-	TRBV5-1	TRBJ2-7	CASSLALEPYEQYF	TGCGCCAGCAGCTTGGCCCTGGAGCCCTACGAGCAGTACTTC
-	TRBD2	TRBV7-9	TRBJ2-1	CASSSGTSGGSEQFF	TGTGCCAGCAGCTCGGGGACTAGCGGGGGGTCCGAGCAGTTCTTC
-	TRBD1	TRBV27	TRBJ2-1	CASSLAPGQDNVFF	TGTGCCAGCAGTTTAGCCCCCGGACAGGACAATGTGTTCTTC
once	TRBD1	TRBV24-1	TRBJ2-5	CATSEGTAQETQYF	TGTGCCACCAGTGAAGGGACAGCCCAAGAGACCCAGTACTTC
-	TRBD1	TRBV6-5	TRBJ2-7	CASRVGQGYFYEQYF	TGTGCCAGCAGGGTGGGACAGGGATACTTCTACGAGCAGTACTTC
few	TRBD2	TRBV11-1	TRBJ2-7	CASSRNLAGPPYEQYF	TGTGCCAGCAGCCGCAACCTAGCGGGTCCCCCCTACGAGCAGTACTTC
-	-	TRBV18	TRBJ2-1	CASSPTSFGINEQFF	TGTGCCAGCTCGCCCACTAGTTTTGGGATCAATGAGCAGTTCTTC
-	-	TRBV21-1	TRBJ2-1	CASTPGQPNYNEQFF	TGTGCCAGCACCCCGGGACAGCCCAATTACAATGAGCAGTTCTTC
once	-	TRBV7-9	TRBJ1-2	CASSSHLRGNYGYTF	TGTGCCAGCAGCTCACACCTCAGGGGAAACTATGGCTACACCTTC
-	-	TRBV28	TRBJ2-7	CASTLRLKQTTYF	TGTGCCAGCACTTTACGCCTTAAACAGACAACGTACTTC
-	-	TRBV6-5	TRBJ2-3	CASSIGAAGDTQYF	TGTGCCAGCAGTATTGGAGCCGCGGGCGATACGCAGTATTTT
-	TRBD1	TRBV6-5	TRBJ2-7	CASSKSGTVSYEQYF	TGTGCCAGCAGTAAATCCGGGACAGTGAGCTACGAGCAGTACTTC